The next 15 T cell receptor beta chains were all read from a single sample in a study of blood T cell repertoires in COVID-19. Clones were read by immunoSEQ multiplex PCR, and TCRdb kept only the in-frame ones, dropping some. The sample includes around 200,000 clones, roughly 77% of them seen just once. Input material: peripheral blood. The receptors derive from a woman between 40 and 50 years old with COVID-19, enrolled during active disease.

This clone was seen a handful of times. V is TRBV2 and J is TRBJ2-3; tentative D call: TRBD1 (5 bases). V dropped 0 bases and J dropped 5 bases, with 15 bases sitting between them. The CDR3 has 16 amino acids. CDR1 and CDR2 from the germline V gene are SNHLY and FYNNEI. CDR3 protein: CASSEAPTFTGDTQYF. The CDR3 nucleotides are TGTGCCAGCAGTGAAGCGCCGACTTTCACAGGAGATACGCAGTATTTT.

The chain combines TRBV30 with TRBJ2-5, with a possible D match to TRBD1 (5 bases). Per the germline V gene, CDR1 is GTSNPN and CDR2 is SVGIG (reference sequence). The CDR3 runs 13 residues. Trimming left V 4 bases short and J 4 bases short, with 13 bases between. The CDR3, as DNA: TGTGCCTGGAACAGCCAGGGCCCAGAGACCCAGTACTTC. Translation gives CAWNSQGPETQYF.

CDR3 bases: TGTGCCAGCAGCTTAAACTATCCAACCTACGAGCAGTACTTC. Protein sequence: CASSLNYPTYEQYF. The chain has TRBV13 and TRBJ2-7; D remains ambiguous. The CDR3 totals 14 residues. Germline V gene sequence: CDR1 PRHDT, CDR2 FYEKMQ (reference sequence). V gave up 2 bases and J gave up 2 bases, with 10 bases separating them.

This rearrangement joins TRBV6-5 to TRBJ1-1; no firm D call. V dropped 6 bases and J dropped 5 bases, with 16 bases sitting between them. The CDR3 consists of 14 residues. The germline gives CDR1 MNHEY, CDR2 SVGAGI. CDR3 DNA: TGTGCCAGCAGCCTTGCCCCTGGGAGGACTGAAGCTTTCTTT. This encodes CASSLAPGRTEAFF.

This clone was detected only a few times. Other DNA sequences within the sample encode an identical CDR3. The rearrangement uses TRBV5-1 and TRBJ1-3, with 7 bases aligning to TRBD1. J gave up 0 bases and V 4 bases, and 7 bases lay outside the gene matches. The CDR3 has 16 residues. Looked up from germline, CDR1 is SGHRS and CDR2 is YFSETQ. The CDR3 loop reads CASSPTGPSSGNTIYF. CDR3 bases: TGCGCCAGCAGCCCGACAGGGCCCTCCTCTGGAAACACCATATATTTT.

This clone was observed once. V and J are TRBV2 and TRBJ1-2, with 10 bases fitting TRBD1. Germline V lookup: CDR1 SNHLY, CDR2 FYNNEI. The CDR3 has 14 amino acids. Trimming cost V 6 bases and J 4 bases; bases outside gene matches: 5. The CDR3: CASSLTGGGYGYTF. The CDR3 region has the DNA TGTGCCAGCAGCCTGACAGGGGGCGGCTATGGCTACACCTTC.

V gene TRBV12-5 combines with J gene TRBJ2-5; 12 bases line up with TRBD1. This CDR3 contains 15 residues. Germline V gives CDR1 LGHNT, CDR2 FRNRAP. V dropped 4 bases and J dropped 2; count of bases not matched to a gene: 2. The CDR3 loop is CASGWDRGRQETQYF. CDR3 bases: TGTGCTAGTGGTTGGGACAGGGGGCGACAAGAGACCCAGTACTTC.

This clone occurred once. The chain joins TRBV6-2 or TRBV6-3 to TRBJ1-4; D not certain. Trimming removed 0 bases at V and 8 bases at J, with 10 bases between. The CDR3 consists of 14 residues. Per the germline V gene, CDR1 is MNHEY and CDR2 is SVGEGT. CDR3 residues: CASSYSMVREKLFF. The CDR3 coding sequence is TGTGCCAGCAGTTACTCGATGGTCAGAGAAAAACTGTTTTTT.

In this sample, this clone turned up once. This chain links TRBV5-1 with TRBJ2-3; TRBD2 aligns across 9 bases. The germline gives CDR1 SGHRS, CDR2 YFSETQ. CDR3 length: 17 residues. Trimming took 0 bases from V and 6 from J; bases not matched to a gene: 11. In nucleotides, the CDR3 is TGCGCCAGCAGCTTGGGGGCGGGAGGGCCGAGCGTGGATACGCAGTATTTT. It codes for CASSLGAGGPSVDTQYF.

The gene calls are TRBV18 and TRBJ2-3; 14 bases agree with TRBD2. Per germline, CDR1 KGHSH and CDR2 LQKENI. This CDR3 has 16 amino acids. Trimming removed 3 bases from V and 2 bases from J; junction bases left unmatched: 1. The chain's CDR3 is CASSPTSGGATDTQYF. CDR3 nucleotides: TGTGCCAGCTCACCGACTAGCGGGGGGGCCACAGATACGCAGTATTTT.

The V gene is TRBV2, the J gene TRBJ2-5, with 11 nucleotides matching TRBD1. Germline CDR1 reads SNHLY; CDR2 reads FYNNEI. The CDR3 has 14 amino acids. V lost 4 bases and J lost 4; bases outside the gene matches: 2. For the CDR3, the DNA is TGTGCCAGCAGTGCGGGACAGGGGGGAGAGACCCAGTACTTC. Encoded protein: CASSAGQGGETQYF.

J is TRBJ2-1 and V is TRBV27; possible D gene TRBD1, 5 bases. CDR3 size: 15 residues. Germline V gene sequence: CDR1 MNHEY, CDR2 SMNVEV (reference sequence). Trimming cost V 5 bases and J 8 bases, with 19 bases left between them. The CDR3 protein is CASSSRQSPYDEQFF. The CDR3 coding sequence is TGTGCCAGCAGTAGTAGACAGTCTCCATACGATGAGCAGTTCTTC.

This chain connects TRBV7-9 to TRBJ1-2, with 12 bases matching TRBD1. Per germline, CDR1 SEHNR and CDR2 FQNEAQ (reference sequence). Germline trimming cut 5 bases from V and 8 bases from J; bases unmatched to any gene: 6. CDR3 length: 14 residues. CDR3 protein: CASSHGTGGGGYTF. The CDR3, as DNA: TGTGCCAGCAGCCACGGGACAGGGGGCGGGGGCTACACCTTC.

This chain uses TRBV6-5 with TRBJ1-3; a possible D gene is TRBD1 (5 bases). The germline V gene has CDR1 MNHEY and CDR2 SVGAGI. The germline V and J ends were trimmed by 7 bases and 0 bases, with 10 bases remaining between them. The CDR3 runs 14 residues. The CDR3 is CASIQGLSGNTIYF. CDR3 nucleotide sequence: TGTGCCAGCATTCAGGGTCTCTCTGGAAACACCATATATTTT.

This clone showed up just a few times. This chain links TRBV21-1 with TRBJ1-5. TRBV21-1 is given as a pseudogene. CDR3 length: 15 amino acids. The CDR3 loop is CASSKVALPNQPQHF. In DNA, the CDR3 is TGTGCCAGCAGCAAAGTTGCACTACCGAATCAGCCCCAGCATTTT.